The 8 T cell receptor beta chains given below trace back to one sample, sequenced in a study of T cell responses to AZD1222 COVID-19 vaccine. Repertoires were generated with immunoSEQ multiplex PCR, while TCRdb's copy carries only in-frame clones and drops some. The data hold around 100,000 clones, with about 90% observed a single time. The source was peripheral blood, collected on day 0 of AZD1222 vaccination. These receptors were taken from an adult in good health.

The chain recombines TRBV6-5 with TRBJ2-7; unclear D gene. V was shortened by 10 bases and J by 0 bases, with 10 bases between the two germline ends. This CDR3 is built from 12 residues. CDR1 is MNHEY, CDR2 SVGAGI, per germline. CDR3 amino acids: CATEQNSYEQYF. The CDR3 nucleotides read TGTGCCACCGAACAGAACTCCTACGAGCAGTACTTC.

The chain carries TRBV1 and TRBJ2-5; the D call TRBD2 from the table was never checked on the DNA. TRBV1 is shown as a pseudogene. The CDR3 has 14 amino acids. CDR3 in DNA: TGCACCAGCAGCGCTAGGACTCAACAAGAGACCCAGTACTTC. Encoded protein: CTSSARTQQETQYF.

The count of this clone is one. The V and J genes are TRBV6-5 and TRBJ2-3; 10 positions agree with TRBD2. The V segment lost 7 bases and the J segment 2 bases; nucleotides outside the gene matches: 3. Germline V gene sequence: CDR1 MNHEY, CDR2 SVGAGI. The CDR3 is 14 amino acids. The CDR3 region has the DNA TGTGCCAGCATTAGCGGGAGGATCACAGATACGCAGTATTTT. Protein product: CASISGRITDTQYF.

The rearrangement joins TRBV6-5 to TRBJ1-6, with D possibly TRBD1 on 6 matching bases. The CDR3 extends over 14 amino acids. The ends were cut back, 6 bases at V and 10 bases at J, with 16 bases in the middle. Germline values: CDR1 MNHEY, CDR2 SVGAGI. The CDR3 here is CASSQGPLDSPLHF. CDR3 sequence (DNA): TGTGCCAGCAGCCAGGGGCCCCTTGACTCACCCCTCCACTTT.

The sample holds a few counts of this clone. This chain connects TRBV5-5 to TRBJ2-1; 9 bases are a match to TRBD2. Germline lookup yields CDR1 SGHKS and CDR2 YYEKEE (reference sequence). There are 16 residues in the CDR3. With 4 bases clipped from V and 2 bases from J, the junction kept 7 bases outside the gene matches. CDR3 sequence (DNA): TGTGCCAGCAGCAAACTAGCGGGTTTGACCTACAATGAGCAGTTCTTC. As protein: CASSKLAGLTYNEQFF.

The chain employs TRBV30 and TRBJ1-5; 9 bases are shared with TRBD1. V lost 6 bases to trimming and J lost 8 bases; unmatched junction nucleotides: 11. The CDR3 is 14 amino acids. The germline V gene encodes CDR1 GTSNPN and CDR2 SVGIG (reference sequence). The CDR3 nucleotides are TGTGCCTGCCAAGAGACAGGGGGTCGGGAGCCCCAGCATTTT. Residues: CACQETGGREPQHF.

The CDR3 is CAISEGLAGEGKTQYF. DNA for the CDR3: TGTGCCATCAGTGAGGGACTAGCGGGAGAAGGGAAGACCCAGTACTTC. The V gene is TRBV10-3, the J gene TRBJ2-5; TRBD2 matches 13 bases. The CDR3 has 16 residues. Germline V gene lookup returns CDR1 ENHRY and CDR2 SYGVKD. Trimming removed 2 bases from V and 6 bases from J; junction bases left unmatched: 6.

The CDR3 loop is CASSTVQGARTEAFF. The CDR3 DNA reads TGTGCCAGCAGCACCGTACAGGGGGCGAGAACTGAAGCTTTCTTT. The V call is TRBV7-8, the J call TRBJ1-1, with TRBD1 matching 9 bases. Unmatched junction bases numbered 9, after V lost 5 bases and J lost 5 bases. The CDR3 is 15 residues long. The V gene's germline CDR1 is SGHVS and CDR2 FQNEAQ.